This T cell receptor beta chain appears in the sequencing data of a study of neurological immune-mediated disorders. Study observations and caveats: The highest TCR clonal expansion occurred in HTLV-1-associated myelopathy; multiple sclerosis fell below healthy controls. Across subjects, no CDR3 amino acid sequence appeared in expanded clones of more than one subject, a finding that suggested private repertoires in all groups.

The CDR3 has 14 residues. CDR1 SGHDN and CDR2 FVKESK come from the germline V gene. The V end was cut by 1 base, the J end by 8 bases, with 12 bases between. This clonotype occurred a few times. Its matching antigen is unknown. Time point: longitudinal time-point 1 (baseline). As healthy controls, volunteers from a blood bank in Maryland, USA, were used. 5'RACE generated cDNA with 10-nucleotide random UMIs. MiXCR, applied by TCRdb to the 5' RACE reads, yields one record per CDR3 protein. Of about 49,000 distinct CDR3 sequences in the sample, 10% are singletons; the top ten hold 1.5% to 2%. The clonotype was recovered from a woman aged 40 to 55 in good health. Sequencing was performed on PBMCs. The chain uses TRBV14 and TRBJ2-1; D unclear. The DNA of the CDR3 is TGTGCCAGCAGCCAAGGATATGGGCGAGATGAGCAGTTCTTC. Its protein product is CASSQGYGRDEQFF.